These T cell receptor beta chains were read from a single sample in a study of cytomegalovirus exposure and HLA in healthy donors. Libraries were prepared by immunoSEQ multiplex PCR; TCRdb keeps only in-frame clonotypes and omits some of them. The data contain more than 200,000 clones, more than 75% of them singletons. The sample consisted of PBMCs. Source of these receptors: a human donor in good health. CDR3s include the opening cysteine and the closing phenylalanine or tryptophan. Fields, in order: V gene, J gene, D gene, clone size, CDR3 DNA, CDR3 protein. D genes are given only for firm matches. The size field is filled for only some rows; it gives once, few, many or a size class.

V gene: TRBV7-9
J gene: TRBJ2-7
D gene: TRBD1
clone size: .
CDR3 DNA: TGTGCCAGCAGCCCCCACCCGGGACAGAATTACGAGCAGTACTTC
CDR3 protein: CASSPHPGQNYEQYF

V gene: TRBV7-2
J gene: TRBJ1-2
D gene: .
clone size: .
CDR3 DNA: TGTGCCAGCAGCCTGGAGCCGGGCTATGGCTACACCTTC
CDR3 protein: CASSLEPGYGYTF

V gene: TRBV4-1
J gene: TRBJ1-4
D gene: TRBD1
clone size: once
CDR3 DNA: TGCGCCAGCAGCCGCCAGGGGGTCGACGCACGGCCGGGGCAGGATAGTGAAAAACTGTTTTTT
CDR3 protein: CASSRQGVDARPGQDSEKLFF

V gene: TRBV7-6
J gene: TRBJ1-4
D gene: .
clone size: .
CDR3 DNA: TGTGCCAGCAGCTCACCCTCTCCCAGGGGTGAAGAAAAACTGTTTTTT
CDR3 protein: CASSSPSPRGEEKLFF

V gene: TRBV2
J gene: TRBJ1-1
D gene: TRBD1
clone size: .
CDR3 DNA: TGTGCCAGCAGTGAAGGGACAGGGGATGTGAACACTGAAGCTTTCTTT
CDR3 protein: CASSEGTGDVNTEAFF

V gene: TRBV7-8
J gene: TRBJ2-7
D gene: .
clone size: few
CDR3 DNA: TGTGCCAGCAGCTTAGCGGAGGACGCGGGGCAGGGCCACTACGAGCAGTACTTC
CDR3 protein: CASSLAEDAGQGHYEQYF

V gene: TRBV7-2
J gene: TRBJ2-1
D gene: .
clone size: .
CDR3 DNA: TGTGCCAGCAGCTTAGAGGGACACCGCAATGAGCAGTTCTTC
CDR3 protein: CASSLEGHRNEQFF

V gene: TRBV9
J gene: TRBJ2-2
D gene: TRBD2
clone size: .
CDR3 DNA: TGTGCCAGCAGCGTCTCGGGAGGTCTCGGGGAGCTGTTTTTT
CDR3 protein: CASSVSGGLGELFF

V gene: TRBV18
J gene: TRBJ2-7
D gene: .
clone size: .
CDR3 DNA: TGTGCCAGCTCACCACTTTTAACTAGCCGAAACTACGAGCAGTACTTC
CDR3 protein: CASSPLLTSRNYEQYF

V gene: TRBV27
J gene: TRBJ1-1
D gene: TRBD1
clone size: .
CDR3 DNA: TGTGCCAGCAGTTCGCAACAGGGGATCACTGAAGCTTTCTTT
CDR3 protein: CASSSQQGITEAFF

V gene: TRBV2
J gene: TRBJ1-5
D gene: .
clone size: few
CDR3 DNA: TGTGCCAGCAGGTTTTATAGCAATCAGCCCCAGCATTTT
CDR3 protein: CASRFYSNQPQHF

V gene: TRBV28
J gene: TRBJ2-7
D gene: TRBD1
clone size: .
CDR3 DNA: TGTGCCAGCACGACAGGGGGGCGTTACGAGCAGTACTTC
CDR3 protein: CASTTGGRYEQYF

V gene: TRBV5-1
J gene: TRBJ1-2
D gene: .
clone size: .
CDR3 DNA: TGCGCCACTAGAAACGGAAGCTATGGCTACACCTTC
CDR3 protein: CATRNGSYGYTF

V gene: TRBV5-1
J gene: TRBJ1-1
D gene: .
clone size: .
CDR3 DNA: TGCGCCAGCAGCTTCTCAGGTACGAACACTGAAGCTTTCTTT
CDR3 protein: CASSFSGTNTEAFF

V gene: TRBV7-9
J gene: TRBJ2-5
D gene: TRBD2
clone size: .
CDR3 DNA: TGTGCCAGCAGCATTGGGACTAGCGGGGGGATCCAAGAGACCCAGTACTTC
CDR3 protein: CASSIGTSGGIQETQYF

V gene: TRBV2
J gene: TRBJ2-1
D gene: .
clone size: .
CDR3 DNA: TGTGCCAGCAGTGGGGGAGTCTACAATGAGCAGTTCTTC
CDR3 protein: CASSGGVYNEQFF

V gene: TRBV4-1
J gene: TRBJ2-7
D gene: .
clone size: .
CDR3 DNA: TGCGCCAGCAGCCACCCGGGGGGCCCTTACGAGCAGTACTTC
CDR3 protein: CASSHPGGPYEQYF

V gene: TRBV28
J gene: TRBJ2-7
D gene: .
clone size: .
CDR3 DNA: TGTGCCAGCAGTTTTGGGGGCTATAGCTCCTACGAGCAGTACTTC
CDR3 protein: CASSFGGYSSYEQYF

V gene: TRBV23-1
J gene: TRBJ2-7
D gene: TRBD1
clone size: .
CDR3 DNA: TGCGCCAGCAGTCTTTCGGGACAGGAGGGCTACGAGCAGTACTTC
CDR3 protein: CASSLSGQEGYEQYF

V gene: TRBV28
J gene: TRBJ1-1
D gene: TRBD1
clone size: .
CDR3 DNA: TGTGCCAGCAGCACAGGGGACAGGAACACTGAAGCTTTCTTT
CDR3 protein: CASSTGDRNTEAFF

V gene: TRBV7-7
J gene: TRBJ2-5
D gene: .
clone size: few
CDR3 DNA: TGTGCTAGCAGCCACCAGGGAGAGACCCAGTACTTC
CDR3 protein: CASSHQGETQYF

V gene: TRBV6-1
J gene: TRBJ1-4
D gene: .
clone size: .
CDR3 DNA: TGTGCCAGCAGTGAAGCGCTTCCGAGGGTGGGAAAACTGTTTTTT
CDR3 protein: CASSEALPRVGKLFF